This TCR beta chain is drawn from a study of spatial heterogeneity in lung cancer. CDR3 size: 15 residues. Germline V CDR1 and CDR2: LNHDA, SQIVND (reference sequence). Trimming shortened V by 4 bases and J by 0 bases, and 9 bases separated the two germline ends. One entry per CDR3 protein, called by TCRdb with MiXCR from the 5' RACE reads. The sample includes some 120,000 distinct CDR3 sequences, 12% of them seen just once. This clonotype occurred many times. Specified time point: blood at routine non-recurrence follow-up after resection. Tumor, nontumor lung or frozen PBMC supplied whole RNA, sequenced without sorting.

The source of this sequence is a male donor with early-stage non-small cell lung cancer. Sample: PBMCs, taken at follow-up. The chain links TRBV19 to TRBJ2-2; D gene unclear. The CDR3, as DNA: TGTGCCAGTAGTAGAACAAACGCGAACACCGGGGAGCTGTTTTTT. The encoded protein is CASSRTNANTGELFF.